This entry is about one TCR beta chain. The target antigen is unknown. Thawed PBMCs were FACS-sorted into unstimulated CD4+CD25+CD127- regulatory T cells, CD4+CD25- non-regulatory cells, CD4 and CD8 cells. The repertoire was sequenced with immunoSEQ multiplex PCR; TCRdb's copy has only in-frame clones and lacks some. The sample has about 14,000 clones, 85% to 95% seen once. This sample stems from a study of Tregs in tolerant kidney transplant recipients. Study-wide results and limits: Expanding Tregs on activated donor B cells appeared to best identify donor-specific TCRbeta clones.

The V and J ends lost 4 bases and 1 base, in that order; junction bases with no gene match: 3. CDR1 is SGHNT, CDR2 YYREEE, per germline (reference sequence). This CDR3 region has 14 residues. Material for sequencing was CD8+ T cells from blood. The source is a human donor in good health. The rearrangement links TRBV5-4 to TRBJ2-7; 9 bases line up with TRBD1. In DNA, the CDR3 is TGTGCCAGCAGCCAGGGACAGGGATCCTACGAGCAGTACTTC. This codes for CASSQGQGSYEQYF.